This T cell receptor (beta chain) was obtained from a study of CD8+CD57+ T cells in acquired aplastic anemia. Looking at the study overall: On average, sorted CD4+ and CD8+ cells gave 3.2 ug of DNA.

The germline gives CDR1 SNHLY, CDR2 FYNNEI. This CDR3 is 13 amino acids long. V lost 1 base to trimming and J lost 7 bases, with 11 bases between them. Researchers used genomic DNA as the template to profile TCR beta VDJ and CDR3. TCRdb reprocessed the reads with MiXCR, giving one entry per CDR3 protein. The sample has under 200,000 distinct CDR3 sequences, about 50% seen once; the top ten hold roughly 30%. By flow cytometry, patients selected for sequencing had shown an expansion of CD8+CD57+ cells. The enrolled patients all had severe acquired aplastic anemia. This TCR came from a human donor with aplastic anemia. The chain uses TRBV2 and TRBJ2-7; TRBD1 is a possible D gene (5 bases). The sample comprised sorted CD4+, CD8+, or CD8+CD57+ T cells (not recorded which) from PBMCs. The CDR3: CASSEGRVGEQYF. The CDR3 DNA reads TGTGCCAGCAGTGAAGGCAGGGTGGGGGAGCAGTACTTC. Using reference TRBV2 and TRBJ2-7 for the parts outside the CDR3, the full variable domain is EPEVTQTPSHQVTQMGQEVILRCVPISNHLYFYWYRQILGQKVEFLVSFYNNEISEKSEIFDDQFSVERPDGSNFTLKIRSTKLEDSAMYFCASSEGRVGEQYFGPGTRLTVT.